This TCR beta chain was retrieved from a study of brain T cells in children with intractable seizures (dated by TCRdb to 2020 to 2023). A note on the overall study: A NanoString immunology panel was first used to screen resected brain tissue from roughly 53 pediatric epilepsy surgery cases for immune gene transcripts. Among the roughly twelve selected surgery cases, pre-surgery blood was additionally sequenced for eight, leaving four cases with brain tissue only. On the study overall, not on this receptor specifically: The patients' HCMV serostatus was not known, and viral specificity was inferred solely from CDR3 sequence similarity. Sequencing depth differed between pre- and post-surgery blood, so clones missing from the pre-surgery sample may reflect undersampling.

The immunoSEQ assay was used to generate TCR beta chain sequences from genomic DNA. Under the source paper's analysis protocol: CDR3 sequences not starting with the conserved framework cysteine at position 104 were manually removed. Clonality was calculated as one minus the normalized Shannon's Diversity Index, with values ranging from 0 (maximal diversity) to 1 (oligoclonal). Chi-squared comparison-of-proportions tests were used to check whether the frequency of the same CDR3 differed between samples, for example brain versus blood. Public clonotypes were found through immuneACCESS searches, while the VDJdb browser was used to judge similarity to known antiviral clonotypes. Entries here come from immuneACCESS through TCRdb and include only in-frame sequences with V and J called. Some clones fail to appear in such tables; in the studies checked, an unresolved V gene covers under half of the shortfall, and the cause of the remainder is unknown. V and J calls plus clone size are reproduced from that table; the DNA served to infer D and trimming. This sample lists tens of thousands of clones; 90% to 95% were detected once. 6.4% of the sample belongs to the ten largest clones.

With regard to this clone: Its cognate antigen has yet to be identified. No base qualities exist here, and no much larger clone lies one base off it.

The sample's time point, from its label and the paper: resected brain tissue, or blood drawn just prior to surgery. The surgery cases showing the highest brain T cell transcript signatures were chosen for TCR beta chain sequencing of brain tissue and, when available, of blood. Before surgery, patients had received at least one anti-epileptic drug. TCR-sequenced patients were children with drug-resistant epilepsy due to tuberous sclerosis complex, focal cortical dysplasia, Rasmussen encephalitis or hemimegalencephaly. Blood was drawn right before the epilepsy surgery. Bulk genomic DNA was isolated from unsorted brain tissue and whole blood using the Monarch genomic DNA purification kit. The TCR comes from a boy between 10 and 17 years old with focal cortical dysplasia and intractable seizures. The material sequenced was peripheral blood, taken at surgery.

The CDR3 region: CASRIKFATNEKLFF. In nucleotide form, the sequence is TGTGCCAGCAGGATAAAGTTTGCAACTAATGAAAAACTGTTTTTT. This sequence uses TRBV2 and TRBJ1-4, with the identity of the D gene unclear. V is cut by 6 bases and J by 0 bases, and the space between the germline ends is 11 bases. The germline V gene encodes CDR1 SNHLY and CDR2 FYNNEI. The CDR3 measures 15 amino acids from cysteine to phenylalanine. Only the CDR3 portion is preserved as DNA: 45 bases, with reading frame beginning at the first base.